This T cell receptor (beta chain) is drawn from a study of T cells in Graves' hyperthyroidism and ophthalmopathy. Germline V gene data show CDR1 as MNHEY and CDR2 as SVGEGT. V lost 4 bases and J lost 4, with 10 bases in between. The CDR3 spans 13 residues. Regions amplified from RNA transcripts were the TCR beta CDR3 regions. The TCR CDR3 first-round RT-PCR relied on the HTBI primer set. TCRdb processed the multiplex PCR reads anew with MiXCR; each CDR3 protein has one entry. The table shows approximately 600,000 distinct CDR3 sequences, with under 25% occurring only once. The specimen sequenced was blood. The chain is built from TRBV6-2 or TRBV6-3 and TRBJ1-2; no firm D call. The sequence derives from a man younger than 45 with Graves' ophthalmopathy. The CDR3 DNA follows: TGTGCCAGCAGTTTGCGTAGGATCTATGGCTACACCTTC. This sequence encodes CASSLRRIYGYTF.